In this sample, the clone carrying this T cell receptor (beta chain) turned up many times. This sample stems from a study of T cells after yellow fever vaccination. V dropped 2 bases and J dropped 0 bases, with 6 bases sitting between them. Germline V gene lookup returns CDR1 SEHNR and CDR2 FQNEAQ (reference sequence). There are 14 residues in the CDR3. TCRdb reanalysed the 5' RACE reads using MiXCR and keeps one entry per CDR3 protein. The table records 200,000 to 300,000 distinct CDR3 sequences, 3.6% of them present only once. This TCR was recovered from a man aged 18 to 29 who received the YFV17D yellow fever vaccine. This sequence joins TRBV7-9 and TRBJ2-3; TRBD2 might be the D (5 bases). The source material was PBMCs, sampled 15 days after the yellow fever booster vaccination. DNA of the CDR3: TGTGCCAGCAGCTTATGGGAGAGCACAGATACGCAGTATTTT. Residues: CASSLWESTDTQYF.